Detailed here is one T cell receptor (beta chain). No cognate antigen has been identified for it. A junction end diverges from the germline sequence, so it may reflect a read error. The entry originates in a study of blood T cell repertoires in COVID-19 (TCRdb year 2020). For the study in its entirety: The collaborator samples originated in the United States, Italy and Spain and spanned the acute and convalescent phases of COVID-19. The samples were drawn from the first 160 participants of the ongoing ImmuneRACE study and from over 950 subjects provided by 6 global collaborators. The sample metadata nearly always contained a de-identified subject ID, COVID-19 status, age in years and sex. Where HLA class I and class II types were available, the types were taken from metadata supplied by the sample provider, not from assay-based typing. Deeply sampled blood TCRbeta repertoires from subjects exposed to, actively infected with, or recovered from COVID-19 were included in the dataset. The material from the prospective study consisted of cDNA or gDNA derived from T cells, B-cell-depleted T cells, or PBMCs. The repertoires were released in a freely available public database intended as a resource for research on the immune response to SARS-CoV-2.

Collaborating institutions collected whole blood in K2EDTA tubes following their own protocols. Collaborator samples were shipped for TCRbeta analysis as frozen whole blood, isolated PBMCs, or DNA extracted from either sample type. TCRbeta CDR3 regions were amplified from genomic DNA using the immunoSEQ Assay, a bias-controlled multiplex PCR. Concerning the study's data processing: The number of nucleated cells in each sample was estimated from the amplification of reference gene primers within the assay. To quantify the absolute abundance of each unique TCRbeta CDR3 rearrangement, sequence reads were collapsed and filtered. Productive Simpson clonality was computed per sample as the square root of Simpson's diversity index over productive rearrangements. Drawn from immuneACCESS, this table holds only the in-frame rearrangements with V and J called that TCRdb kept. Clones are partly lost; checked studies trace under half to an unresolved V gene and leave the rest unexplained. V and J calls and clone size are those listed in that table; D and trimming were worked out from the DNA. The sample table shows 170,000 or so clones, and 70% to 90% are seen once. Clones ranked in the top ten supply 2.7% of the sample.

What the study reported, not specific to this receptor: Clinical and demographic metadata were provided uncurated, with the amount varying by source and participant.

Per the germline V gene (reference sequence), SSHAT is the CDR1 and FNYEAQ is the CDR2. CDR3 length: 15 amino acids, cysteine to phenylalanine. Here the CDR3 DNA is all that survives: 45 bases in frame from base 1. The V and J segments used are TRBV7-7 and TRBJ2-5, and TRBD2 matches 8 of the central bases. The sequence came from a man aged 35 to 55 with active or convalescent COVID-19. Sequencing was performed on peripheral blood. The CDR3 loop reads CASSSDPGLVETQYF. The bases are TGTGCTAGCAGCTCGGATCCGGGACTAGTAGAGACCCAGTACTTC.